This T cell receptor (beta chain) was recorded in a study of cytomegalovirus exposure and HLA in healthy donors. CDR1 is SGDLS and CDR2 is YYNGEE in the germline V gene. This CDR3 is built from 14 residues. The J segment lost 0 bases and the V segment lost 3 bases, leaving 1 base of the junction unmatched. PCR primers comprised 60 Vbeta and 13 Jbeta primers. Only in-frame clones appear in the TCRdb table, and some are missing; sequencing was by immunoSEQ multiplex PCR. In the table there are about 180,000 clones, approximately 80% of which are singletons. The receptor was isolated from a boy aged 2-15 years in good health and CMV-seronegative. J is TRBJ2-3 and V is TRBV9, with 7 bases lining up with TRBD2. The sequenced sample was PBMCs. CDR3 coding DNA: TGTGCCAGCAGCGGTAGCGGGAGCACAGATACGCAGTATTTT. This gives the protein CASSGSGSTDTQYF.